This T cell receptor beta chain emerged from a study of T cells in Graves' hyperthyroidism and ophthalmopathy. Worth noting for this clonotype: The antigen is undetermined.

Trimming at V came to 3 bases and at J to 8 bases, leaving 4 bases not matched to a gene. Germline V gives CDR1 MGHRA, CDR2 YSYEKL. The CDR3 is 13 residues long. A Clinical Activity Score of at least 3, a NOSPECS grade of at least 4 and a duration under 3 months were recorded in the ophthalmopathy patients. Orbital computed tomography, thyroid ultrasound, serum thyroxine and TRAb, and clinical symptoms together informed the diagnoses. General study findings and limits: The model's output predicted ophthalmopathy at a median of roughly 6.9 months prior to onset.

RNA transcripts provided the source from which TCR beta CDR3 regions were amplified. HTBI primers were used for first-round RT-PCR of the TCR CDR3. TCRdb analysed the multiplex PCR reads with MiXCR anew, one entry per CDR3 protein. This sample has 400,000 to 450,000 distinct CDR3 sequences, with about 14% found just once. The rearrangement uses TRBV4-1 and TRBJ1-2, with TRBD1 matching over 9 bases. The material sequenced was blood. The receptor was isolated from a man aged 18 to 35 with Graves' ophthalmopathy. The CDR3 nucleotides are TGCGCCAGCAGCCAGGAAACAGGGGGCGGCTACACCTTC. This gives the protein CASSQETGGGYTF.